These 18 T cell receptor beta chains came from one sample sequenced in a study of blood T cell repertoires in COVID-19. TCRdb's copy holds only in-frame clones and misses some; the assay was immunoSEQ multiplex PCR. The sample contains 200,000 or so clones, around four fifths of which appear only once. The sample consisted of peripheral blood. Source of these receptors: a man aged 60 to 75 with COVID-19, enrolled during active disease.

The CDR3: CASQIEVFAPLHF. In nucleotides, the CDR3 is TGTGCCAGTCAGATCGAGGTTTTTGCACCCCTCCACTTT. This rearrangement joins TRBV19 to TRBJ1-6, with no clear D. The germline V gene encodes CDR1 LNHDA and CDR2 SQIVND (reference sequence). The V end lost 8 bases, the J end lost 11 bases, and 16 bases lay between the germline ends. The CDR3 covers 13 residues.

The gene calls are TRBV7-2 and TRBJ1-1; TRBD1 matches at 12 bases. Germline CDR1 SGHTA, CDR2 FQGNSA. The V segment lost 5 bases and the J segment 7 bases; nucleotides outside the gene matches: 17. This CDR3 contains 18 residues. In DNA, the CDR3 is TGTGCCAGCAGCCCATGGGGATCGGGACAGGGGGCGGAGGTTGAAGCTTTCTTT. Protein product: CASSPWGSGQGAEVEAFF.

CDR3 sequence: CASSLAGQALQAFF. CDR3 in DNA: TGTGCCAGCAGCTTAGCCGGACAGGCGCTGCAAGCTTTCTTT. V and J are TRBV7-2 and TRBJ1-1; 7 bases agree with TRBD1. Trimming cost V 0 bases and J 9 bases; bases outside gene matches: 7. From germline, CDR1 is SGHTA and CDR2 FQGNSA. The CDR3 length is 14 residues. Looking up the rest from reference TRBV7-2 and TRBJ1-1 gives the full variable domain: GAGVSQSPSNKVTEKGKDVELRCDPISGHTALYWYRQSLGQGLEFLIYFQGNSAPDKSGLPSDRFSAERTGGSVSTLTIQRTQQEDSAVYLCASSLAGQALQAFFGQGTRLTVV.

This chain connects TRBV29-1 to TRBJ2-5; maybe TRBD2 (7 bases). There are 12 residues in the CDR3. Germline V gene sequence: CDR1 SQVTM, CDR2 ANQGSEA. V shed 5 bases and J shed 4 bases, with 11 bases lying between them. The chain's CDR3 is CSVYRGGETQYF. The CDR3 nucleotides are TGCAGCGTTTATAGGGGGGGAGAGACCCAGTACTTC.

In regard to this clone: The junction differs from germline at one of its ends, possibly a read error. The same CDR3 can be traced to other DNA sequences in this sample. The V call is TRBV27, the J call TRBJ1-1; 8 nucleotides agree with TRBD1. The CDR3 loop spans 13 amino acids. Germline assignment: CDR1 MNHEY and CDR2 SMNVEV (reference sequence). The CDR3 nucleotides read TGTGCCAGCAGCCCCCGGACAGGGTTTGAAGCTTTCTTC. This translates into CASSPRTGFEAFF.

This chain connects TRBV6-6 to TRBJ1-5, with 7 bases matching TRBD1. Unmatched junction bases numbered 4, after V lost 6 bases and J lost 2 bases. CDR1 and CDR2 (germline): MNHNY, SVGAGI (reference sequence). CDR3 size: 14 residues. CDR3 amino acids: CASSSTGGNQPQHF. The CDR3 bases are TGTGCCAGCAGCTCCACAGGGGGCAATCAGCCCCAGCATTTT.

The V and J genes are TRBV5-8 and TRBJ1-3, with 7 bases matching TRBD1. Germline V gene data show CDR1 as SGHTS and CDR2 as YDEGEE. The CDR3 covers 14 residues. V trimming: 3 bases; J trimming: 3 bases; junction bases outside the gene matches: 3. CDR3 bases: TGTGCCAGCAGCTACGGACAGGTTGGAAACACCATATATTTT. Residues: CASSYGQVGNTIYF. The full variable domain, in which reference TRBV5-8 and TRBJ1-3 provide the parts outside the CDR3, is EAGVTQSPTHLIKTRGQQATLRCSPISGHTSVYWYQQALGLGLQFLLWYDEGEERNRGNFPPRFSGRQFPNYSSELNVNALELEDSALYLCASSYGQVGNTIYFGEGSWLTVV.

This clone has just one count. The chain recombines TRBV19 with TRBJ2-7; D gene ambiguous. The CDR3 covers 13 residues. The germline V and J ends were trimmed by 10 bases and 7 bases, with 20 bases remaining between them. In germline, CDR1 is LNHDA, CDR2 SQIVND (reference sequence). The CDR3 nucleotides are TGTGCCACTTCGACCTCCCGTGGGCTTGAGCAGTACTTC. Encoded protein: CATSTSRGLEQYF. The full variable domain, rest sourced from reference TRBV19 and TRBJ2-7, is DGGITQSPKYLFRKEGQNVTLSCEQNLNHDAMYWYRQDPGQGLRLIYYSQIVNDFQKGDIAEGYSVSREKKESFPLTVTSAQKNPTAFYLCATSTSRGLEQYFGPGTRLTVT.

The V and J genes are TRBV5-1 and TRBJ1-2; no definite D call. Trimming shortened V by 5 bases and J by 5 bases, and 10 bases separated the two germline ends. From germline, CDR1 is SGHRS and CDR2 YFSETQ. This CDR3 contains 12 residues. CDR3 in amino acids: CASRREGYGYTF. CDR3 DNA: TGCGCCAGCAGGCGGGAGGGATATGGCTACACCTTC.

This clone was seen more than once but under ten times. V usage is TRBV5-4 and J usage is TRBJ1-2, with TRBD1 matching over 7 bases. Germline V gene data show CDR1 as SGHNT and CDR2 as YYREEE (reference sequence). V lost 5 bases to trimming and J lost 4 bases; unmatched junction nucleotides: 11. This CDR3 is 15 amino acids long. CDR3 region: CASRLPGTEGYGYTF. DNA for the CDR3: TGTGCCAGCAGGCTTCCCGGGACAGAGGGCTATGGCTACACCTTC.

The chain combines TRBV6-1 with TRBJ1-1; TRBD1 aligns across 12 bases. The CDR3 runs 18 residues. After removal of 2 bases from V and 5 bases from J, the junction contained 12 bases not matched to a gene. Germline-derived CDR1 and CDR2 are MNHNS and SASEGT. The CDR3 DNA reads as TGTGCCAGCAGTGAATATCCGGGACAGGGGGCAATTTGGACTGAAGCTTTCTTT. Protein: CASSEYPGQGAIWTEAFF.

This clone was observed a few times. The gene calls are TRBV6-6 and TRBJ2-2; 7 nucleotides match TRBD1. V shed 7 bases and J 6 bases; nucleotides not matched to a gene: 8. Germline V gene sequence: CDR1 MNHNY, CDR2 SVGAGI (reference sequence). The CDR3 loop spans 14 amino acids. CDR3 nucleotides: TGTGCCAGCAATCCTACAGGGGTTGCCGGGGAGCTGTTTTTT. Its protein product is CASNPTGVAGELFF.

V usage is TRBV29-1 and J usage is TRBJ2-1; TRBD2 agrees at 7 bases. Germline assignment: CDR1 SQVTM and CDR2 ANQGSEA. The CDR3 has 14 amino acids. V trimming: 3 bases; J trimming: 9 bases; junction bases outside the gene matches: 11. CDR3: CSVDNAGEDIEQFF. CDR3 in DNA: TGCAGCGTTGATAACGCGGGAGAAGACATTGAGCAGTTCTTC.

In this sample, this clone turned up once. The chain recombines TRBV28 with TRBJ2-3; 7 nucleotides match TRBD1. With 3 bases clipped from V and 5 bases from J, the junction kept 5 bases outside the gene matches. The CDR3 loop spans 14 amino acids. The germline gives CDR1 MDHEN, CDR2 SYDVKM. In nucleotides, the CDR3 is TGTGCCAGCAGTTTTGACAGGGCGTTAGATACGCAGTATTTT. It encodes CASSFDRALDTQYF.

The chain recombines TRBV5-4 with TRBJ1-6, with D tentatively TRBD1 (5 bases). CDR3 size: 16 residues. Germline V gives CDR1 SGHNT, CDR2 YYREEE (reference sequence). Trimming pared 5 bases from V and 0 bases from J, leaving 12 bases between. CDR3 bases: TGTGCCAGCAGTCGGGACTCTAGCTCCTATAATTCACCCCTCCACTTT. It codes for CASSRDSSSYNSPLHF.

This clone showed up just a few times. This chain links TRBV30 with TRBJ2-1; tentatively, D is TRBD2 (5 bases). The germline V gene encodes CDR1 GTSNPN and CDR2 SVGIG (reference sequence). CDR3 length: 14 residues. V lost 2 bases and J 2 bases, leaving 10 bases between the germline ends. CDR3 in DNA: TGTGCCTGGAGTCGGGATTACACCTACAATGAGCAGTTCTTC. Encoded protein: CAWSRDYTYNEQFF.

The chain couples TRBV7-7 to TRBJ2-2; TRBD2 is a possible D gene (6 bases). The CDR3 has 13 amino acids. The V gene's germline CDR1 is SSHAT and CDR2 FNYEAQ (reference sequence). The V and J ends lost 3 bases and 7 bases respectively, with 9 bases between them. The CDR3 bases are TGTGCCAGCAGCTTTCGGGGGAGCGGGGAGCTGTTTTTT. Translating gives CASSFRGSGELFF.

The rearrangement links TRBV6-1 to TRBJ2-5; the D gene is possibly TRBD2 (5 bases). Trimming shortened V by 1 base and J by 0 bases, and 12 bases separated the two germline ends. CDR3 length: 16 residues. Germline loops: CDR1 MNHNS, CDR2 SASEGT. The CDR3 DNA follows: TGTGCCAGCAGTGAAGAAAGAGGGAAGTACCAAGAGACCCAGTACTTC. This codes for CASSEERGKYQETQYF.